Each of the 19 T cell receptor beta chains below was sequenced from the same sample in a study of Ad26.COV2.S vaccination and SARS-CoV-2 variants (dated by TCRdb to 2020 to 2022). According to the study, the label for this sample's treatment or condition signals: some 20 received Ad26.COV2.S at low or high dose, single or two shots; about 5 received placebo; per-sample allocation not given. For vaccine and placebo recipients, repertoires were sequenced using samples collected on day 63 after the first injection. The library was built by means of the immunoSEQ multiplex PCR assay. This is the immuneACCESS table as TCRdb keeps it, with only in-frame sequences that have V and J called. A part of the clones is gone; compared with another copy, unresolved V genes explain less than half, and the rest is unexplained. For this sample there are around 320,000 clones; around four fifths appear just once. Around 2.2% of the sample is taken by the ten largest.

Sequenced here: peripheral blood, sampled in a trial of Ad26.COV2.S vaccine versus placebo. These receptors all come from a person between 18 and 65 years old who received the Ad26.COV2.S COVID-19 vaccine or a placebo.

The chain joins TRBV5-4 to TRBJ1-1; TRBD1 might be the D (5 bases). This CDR3 has 16 residues. Germline CDR1 reads SGHNT; CDR2 reads YYREEE (reference sequence). Trimming took off 4 bases at V and 4 bases at J, with 20 bases between the two ends. In DNA form, the CDR3 reads TGTGCCAGCAGCGCCGGGATCTTTTCGGGGGGCACTGAAGCTTTCTTT. Translation: CASSAGIFSGGTEAFF.

The chain joins TRBV2 to TRBJ1-1, with TRBD1 identical over 7 bases. The CDR3 contains 13 residues. Unmatched junction bases numbered 4, after V lost 8 bases and J lost 1 base. Per the germline V gene, CDR1 is SNHLY and CDR2 is FYNNEI. CDR3: CASGQDSNTEAFF. The CDR3, as DNA: TGTGCCAGCGGACAGGACTCGAACACTGAAGCTTTCTTT.

The chain employs TRBV5-1 and TRBJ1-1, with unresolved D. Trimming removed 7 bases at V and 3 bases at J, with 13 bases between. The CDR3 has 13 residues. Germline V CDR1 and CDR2: SGHRS, YFSETQ. CDR3 protein: CASGEAGDTEAFF. The CDR3 nucleotides are TGCGCCAGCGGAGAGGCTGGGGACACTGAAGCTTTCTTT.

The chain joins TRBV7-9 to TRBJ2-4; D gene ambiguous. The CDR3 consists of 12 residues. The V gene's germline CDR1 is SEHNR and CDR2 FQNEAQ (reference sequence). V was clipped by 1 base and J by 6 bases, with 4 bases between them. CDR3: CASSLDLNIQYF. In nucleotides, the CDR3 is TGTGCCAGCAGCTTAGACTTAAACATTCAGTACTTC.

The V and J genes are TRBV5-1 and TRBJ1-2, with D unclear. V was shortened by 1 base and J by 0 bases, with 7 bases between the two germline ends. From germline, CDR1 is SGHRS and CDR2 YFSETQ. This CDR3 contains 14 residues. The chain's CDR3 is CASSLTSSNYGYTF. Here the CDR3 DNA reads TGCGCCAGCAGCTTGACATCCTCTAACTATGGCTACACCTTC.

This clone was found a few times. This chain uses TRBV5-4 with TRBJ2-7; D is perhaps TRBD2 (5 bases). Germline CDR1 reads SGHNT; CDR2 reads YYREEE (reference sequence). The V gene lost 4 bases and the J gene lost 11 bases, with 16 bases spanning the gap. This CDR3 spans 12 amino acids. The CDR3 reads CASSGQDLPEYF. CDR3 nucleotides: TGTGCCAGCAGCGGCCAGGACTTACCGGAGTACTTC.

This chain connects TRBV28 to TRBJ1-1; 7 bases align to TRBD1. Germline V gene sequence: CDR1 MDHEN, CDR2 SYDVKM. The CDR3 spans 14 residues. Germline trimming cut 8 bases from V and 1 base from J; bases unmatched to any gene: 7. CDR3 sequence reads: CASGRDRENTEAFF. CDR3 DNA: TGTGCCAGCGGCCGTGACAGGGAGAACACTGAAGCTTTCTTT.

In this sample, this clone turned up once. The chain links TRBV4-1 to TRBJ2-3, with 8 bases aligning to TRBD1. The CDR3 has 15 residues. V was pared by 2 bases and J by 3 bases, with 4 bases of the junction left unmatched. Germline CDR1 MGHRA, CDR2 YSYEKL. The CDR3 DNA is TGCGCCAGCAGCCAACTCTGGACAGGGACAGATACGCAGTATTTT. Its translation: CASSQLWTGTDTQYF.

The V gene is TRBV7-9, the J gene TRBJ1-5; possible D gene TRBD1, 5 bases. This CDR3 contains 14 residues. The germline V gene has CDR1 SEHNR and CDR2 FQNEAQ (reference sequence). V shed 1 base and J shed 2 bases, with 6 bases lying between them. The CDR3 sequence: CASSLGGGNQPQHF. In DNA form, the CDR3 reads TGTGCCAGCAGCTTAGGAGGGGGCAATCAGCCCCAGCATTTT.

The chain uses TRBV9 and TRBJ1-1, with a tentative D call TRBD1 (5 bases). Germline V lookup: CDR1 SGDLS, CDR2 YYNGEE. The CDR3 loop spans 12 amino acids. The V and J ends lost 3 bases and 9 bases respectively, with 12 bases between them. This CDR3 reads CASSGTQGKAFF. The CDR3 nucleotides are TGTGCCAGCAGCGGGACACAAGGCAAAGCTTTCTTT. Complete variable domain (other parts from reference TRBV9 and TRBJ1-1): DSGVTQTPKHLITATGQRVTLRCSPRSGDLSVYWYQQSLDQGLQFLIQYYNGEERAKGNILERFSAQQFPDLHSELNLSSLELGDSALYFCASSGTQGKAFFGQGTRLTVV.

The J gene is TRBJ2-3, the V gene TRBV7-3; D call uncertain. CDR3 length: 13 residues. V was pared by 4 bases and J by 5 bases, with 10 bases between. Germline CDR1 reads SGHTA; CDR2 reads FQGTGA. The DNA for the CDR3 is TGTGCCAGCAGCTCCCGTCAAAGAGATACGCAGTATTTT. Translation: CASSSRQRDTQYF.

Here the CDR3 DNA reads TGTGCCAGCCCTAGCGTTGGAGTCCAGCCCCAGCATTTT. It yields the protein CASPSVGVQPQHF. The rearrangement joins TRBV21-1 to TRBJ1-5. TRBV21-1 is classified as a pseudogene. The CDR3 extends over 13 amino acids.

Only a few counts were recorded for this clone. This chain links TRBV11-3 with TRBJ2-7; 8 nucleotides agree with TRBD1. The CDR3 loop spans 14 amino acids. V was clipped by 5 bases and J by 7 bases; unmatched bases: 10. Germline V gives CDR1 SGHNT, CDR2 YENEEA. CDR3 in amino acids: CASSATTGVGEQYF. Here the CDR3 DNA reads TGTGCCAGCAGCGCAACGACAGGGGTTGGGGAGCAGTACTTC.

The chain joins TRBV18 to TRBJ2-7; 8 bases are a match to TRBD1. CDR1 KGHSH and CDR2 LQKENI come from the germline V gene. V lost 3 bases to trimming and J lost 4 bases; unmatched junction nucleotides: 8. CDR3 length: 15 residues. The CDR3 is CASSPPSRGLYEQYF. CDR3 bases: TGTGCCAGCTCACCCCCCAGCAGGGGGCTATACGAGCAGTACTTC.

This chain uses TRBV9 with TRBJ2-2; TRBD2 is a possible D gene (6 bases). The CDR3 totals 17 residues. CDR1 SGDLS and CDR2 YYNGEE come from the germline V gene. Trimming cost V 1 base and J 8 bases, with 21 bases left between them. This CDR3 is CASSVMGGPWVAGELFF. CDR3 in DNA: TGTGCCAGCAGCGTAATGGGAGGCCCTTGGGTGGCGGGGGAGCTGTTTTTT.

This rearrangement joins TRBV25-1 to TRBJ2-2, with 7 positions matching TRBD1. Per the germline V gene, CDR1 is MGHDK and CDR2 is SYGVNS. The CDR3 totals 18 residues. V trimming: 4 bases; J trimming: 0 bases; junction bases outside the gene matches: 11. CDR3 region: CASSVQGQLSTNTGELFF. CDR3 nucleotides: TGTGCCAGCAGTGTGCAGGGACAGTTATCAACGAACACCGGGGAGCTGTTTTTT. Variable domain in full (rest from reference TRBV25-1 and TRBJ2-2): EADIYQTPRYLVIGTGKKITLECSQTMGHDKMYWYQQDPGMELHLIHYSYGVNSTEKGDLSSESTVSRIRTEHFPLTLESARPSHTSQYLCASSVQGQLSTNTGELFFGEGSRLTVL.

The gene calls are TRBV6-5 and TRBJ1-5; 10 nucleotides match TRBD1. The CDR3 spans 14 residues. V gave up 9 bases and J gave up 3 bases; unmatched junction bases: 5. Germline-derived CDR1 and CDR2 are MNHEY and SVGAGI. The CDR3 loop reads CASRGQGPNQPQHF. DNA of the CDR3: TGTGCCAGTAGGGGACAGGGGCCCAATCAGCCCCAGCATTTT.

The chain couples TRBV10-3 to TRBJ2-2; D might be TRBD2 (7 bases). CDR3 length equals 14 residues. Germline values: CDR1 ENHRY, CDR2 SYGVKD. V was cut by 10 bases and J by 7 bases, with 19 bases left in between. The CDR3 DNA reads as TGTGCCAGCAGGGAGGGGGAGACGGTCGGGGAGCTGTTTTTT. Its translation: CASREGETVGELFF.

There are a few counts of this clone. The chain carries TRBV13 and TRBJ1-4; D might be TRBD1 (6 bases). V was pared by 5 bases and J by 3 bases, with 16 bases between. Germline V CDR1 and CDR2: PRHDT, FYEKMQ (reference sequence). The CDR3 totals 16 residues. The CDR3 protein is CASSKKQGRANEKLFF. Here the CDR3 DNA reads TGTGCCAGCAGCAAGAAACAGGGTCGGGCTAATGAAAAACTGTTTTTT.